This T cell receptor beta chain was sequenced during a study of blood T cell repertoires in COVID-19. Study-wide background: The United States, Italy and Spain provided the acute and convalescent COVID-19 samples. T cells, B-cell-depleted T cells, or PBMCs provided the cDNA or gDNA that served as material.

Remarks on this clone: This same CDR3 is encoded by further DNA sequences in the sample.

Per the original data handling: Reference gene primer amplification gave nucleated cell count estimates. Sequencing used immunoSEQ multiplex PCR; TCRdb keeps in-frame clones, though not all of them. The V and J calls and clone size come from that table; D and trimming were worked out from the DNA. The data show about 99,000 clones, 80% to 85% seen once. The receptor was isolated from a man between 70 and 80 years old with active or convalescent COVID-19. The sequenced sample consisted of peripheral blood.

The CDR3 DNA reads TGCAGCGTTGGGGACTCGTCCTACGAGCAGTACTTC. This gives the protein CSVGDSSYEQYF. The chain combines TRBV29-1 with TRBJ2-7; D possibly corresponds to TRBD2 (6 bases). This CDR3 region has 12 residues. V was shortened by 4 bases and J by 1 base, with 8 bases between the two germline ends. In germline, CDR1 is SQVTM, CDR2 ANQGSEA.